Following are 26 T cell receptor beta chains from one sample sequenced in a study of cytomegalovirus exposure and HLA in healthy donors. The PCR contained 60 Vbeta and 13 Jbeta primers. Profiling relied on immunoSEQ multiplex PCR, and the TCRdb table lists in-frame clones only, not all of them. The data hold 150,000 to 200,000 clones, with about 78% observed a single time. The material sequenced was PBMCs. These receptors all stem from a man between 40 and 49 years old in good health and CMV-seronegative.

This rearrangement joins TRBV5-1 to TRBJ2-7; D is perhaps TRBD2 (5 bases). From germline, CDR1 is SGHRS and CDR2 YFSETQ. Trimming pared 1 base from V and 5 bases from J, leaving 13 bases between. The CDR3 contains 14 residues. The CDR3 DNA reads as TGCGCCAGCAGCTTGCCGGGATTTGAGAACGAGCAGTACTTC. It specifies CASSLPGFENEQYF.

V gene TRBV7-8 combines with J gene TRBJ1-4, with 7 bases fitting TRBD1. Germline V CDR1 and CDR2: SGHVS, FQNEAQ. This CDR3 region has 14 residues. J was trimmed by 5 bases and V by 8 bases; bases with no gene match: 8. The CDR3 bases are TGTGCCAGCCGACAGACAGGGTGGAATGAAAAACTGTTTTTT. Its protein is CASRQTGWNEKLFF.

Concerning this clone: Other nucleotide sequences from this sample produce the same CDR3. This chain uses TRBV6-5 with TRBJ1-1; D remains ambiguous. The CDR3 consists of 13 residues. Germline V gives CDR1 MNHEY, CDR2 SVGAGI. V was clipped by 0 bases and J by 2 bases, with 4 bases between them. CDR3 loop: CASSYSVNTEAFF. The CDR3 DNA reads TGTGCCAGCAGTTACTCCGTTAACACTGAAGCTTTCTTT.

The V gene is TRBV6-1, the J gene TRBJ1-2; 9 bases agree with TRBD1. The germline CDR1 and CDR2 sequences are MNHNS and SASEGT. J was trimmed by 6 bases and V by 4 bases; bases with no gene match: 9. The CDR3 has 15 residues. CDR3 sequence reads: CASSARTGEGDGYTF. CDR3 nucleotides: TGTGCCAGCAGTGCCCGGACAGGGGAAGGTGATGGCTACACCTTC.

This clone occurred a few times. CDR3 sequence reads: CASSVPSGTAYNEQFF. In DNA, the CDR3 is TGTGCCAGCAGCGTACCATCCGGGACAGCCTACAATGAGCAGTTCTTC. This sequence joins TRBV9 and TRBJ2-1; 7 nucleotides align to TRBD1. The length of the CDR3 is 16 residues. The junction had 6 bases not matched to a gene; V was cut back by 1 base and J by 2 bases. Germline CDR1 SGDLS, CDR2 YYNGEE.

For this clone: Additional DNA sequences in this sample encode the identical CDR3. The chain joins TRBV7-8 to TRBJ2-5; no firm D call. The CDR3 contains 13 residues. Deletions cut 5 bases from V and 3 bases from J, with 10 bases between. CDR1 SGHVS and CDR2 FQNEAQ come from the germline V gene. The chain's CDR3 is CASSLGSKETQYF. The CDR3 DNA sequence: TGTGCCAGCAGCCTCGGTAGTAAAGAGACCCAGTACTTC.

The J gene is TRBJ1-2, the V gene TRBV30, with a possible D match to TRBD1 (6 bases). V was pared by 4 bases and J by 3 bases, with 15 bases between. The germline CDR1 and CDR2 sequences are GTSNPN and SVGIG (reference sequence). This CDR3 spans 14 amino acids. As DNA, the CDR3 is TGTGCCTGGACCTATGGGGGCGCCTACTATGGCTACACCTTC. It translates to CAWTYGGAYYGYTF.

The J gene is TRBJ2-7, the V gene TRBV7-9, with 7 bases that match TRBD1. J lost 2 bases, V lost 1 base, and 5 bases had no gene match. The length of the CDR3 is 15 residues. Germline CDR1 and CDR2: SEHNR and FQNEAQ (reference sequence). Here the CDR3 reads CASSLGPGQTYEQYF. DNA of the CDR3: TGTGCCAGCAGCTTAGGACCGGGACAGACCTACGAGCAGTACTTC.

CDR3 DNA: TGTGCCAGCTCCCCTCCGGGACAGGGTTCGAGCAATGAGCAGTTCTTC. Residues: CASSPPGQGSSNEQFF. The chain has TRBV18 and TRBJ2-1; TRBD1 matches 9 bases. Germline CDR1 KGHSH, CDR2 LQKENI. Trimming at V came to 6 bases and at J to 6 bases, leaving 12 bases not matched to a gene. The CDR3 runs to 16 residues.

This clone was found a few times. The gene calls are TRBV19 and TRBJ1-6; maybe TRBD1 (5 bases). CDR1 is LNHDA and CDR2 is SQIVND in the germline V gene (reference sequence). The CDR3 extends over 14 amino acids. Trimming took off 3 bases at V and 10 bases at J, with 13 bases between the two ends. The CDR3 DNA reads TGTGCCAGTAGTATCCCAGGGTCACAATCACCCCTCCACTTT. This sequence encodes CASSIPGSQSPLHF.

As regards this clone: One junction end disagrees with the germline gene, perhaps due to a read error. The chain employs TRBV2 and TRBJ2-7, with unresolved D. The CDR3 is made up of 10 amino acids. Germline CDR1 reads SNHLY; CDR2 reads FYNNEI. The CDR3 protein is CASGEAWQYF. CDR3 DNA sequence: TGTGCCAGCGGTGAGGCATGGCAGTACTTC.

J is TRBJ2-7 and V is TRBV5-1, with D uncertain. The CDR3 has 14 amino acids. The V end lost 0 bases, the J end lost 0 bases, and 7 bases lay between the germline ends. In germline, CDR1 is SGHRS, CDR2 YFSETQ. CDR3 sequence: CASSLVASSYEQYF. Written as DNA, the CDR3 is TGCGCCAGCAGCTTGGTTGCGAGCTCCTACGAGCAGTACTTC.

The chain recombines TRBV11-3 with TRBJ2-3, with D uncertain. This CDR3 region has 14 residues. The V gene's germline CDR1 is SGHNT and CDR2 YENEEA. The germline V and J ends were trimmed by 3 bases and 4 bases, with 11 bases remaining between them. CDR3 loop: CASSFGPTADTQYF. The CDR3 coding sequence is TGTGCCAGCAGCTTTGGCCCCACCGCAGATACGCAGTATTTT.

The chain carries TRBV4-3 and TRBJ2-7, with 8 bases identical to TRBD2. CDR1 and CDR2 (germline): LGHNA, YSLEER. CDR3 length: 17 residues. J lost 5 bases, V lost 1 base, and 13 bases had no gene match. CDR3 sequence reads: CASSQGAPYGGGNEQYF. Here the CDR3 DNA reads TGCGCCAGCAGCCAAGGGGCCCCCTACGGGGGGGGTAACGAGCAGTACTTC.

Comments on this clone: Germline is not matched at one junction end, which may reflect a read error. This chain joins TRBV7-9 and TRBJ1-6; D is unresolved. The germline V gene encodes CDR1 SEHNR and CDR2 FQNEAQ (reference sequence). This CDR3 is built from 13 residues. CDR3 in amino acids: CSSSLEGNSPLHF. CDR3 bases: TGTTCCAGCAGCCTCGAGGGTAATTCACCCCTCCACTTT. Variable domain in full (rest from reference TRBV7-9 and TRBJ1-6): DTGVSQNPRHKITKRGQNVTFRCDPISEHNRLYWYRQTLGQGPEFLTYFQNEAQLEKSRLLSDRFSAERPKGSFSTLEIQRTEQGDSAMYLCSSSLEGNSPLHFGNGTRLTVT.

This chain uses TRBV27 with TRBJ2-7; D call uncertain. Per germline, CDR1 MNHEY and CDR2 SMNVEV (reference sequence). Trimming took 6 bases from V and 2 from J, leaving 11 bases between them. The CDR3 has 13 amino acids. The CDR3 loop is CASRLMAAYEQYF. The CDR3 nucleotides are TGTGCCAGCAGACTGATGGCGGCCTACGAGCAGTACTTC.

V gene TRBV19 combines with J gene TRBJ2-3; maybe TRBD1 (7 bases). The CDR3 runs 15 residues. The germline V gene has CDR1 LNHDA and CDR2 SQIVND (reference sequence). The V gene lost 5 bases and the J gene lost 0 bases, with 12 bases spanning the gap. The DNA for the CDR3 is TGTGCCAGTAGTGGAGGGGGCCGAAGCACAGATACGCAGTATTTT. Translated, it gives CASSGGGRSTDTQYF.

The chain uses TRBV25-1 and TRBJ2-1, with D perhaps matching TRBD1 (5 bases). Trimming took off 1 base at V and 6 bases at J, with 13 bases between the two ends. Germline V gene data show CDR1 as MGHDK and CDR2 as SYGVNS. This CDR3 region has 15 residues. The CDR3 reads CASSESDPRANEQFF. The CDR3 nucleotides are TGTGCCAGCAGTGAATCGGACCCCAGGGCCAATGAGCAGTTCTTC.

This clone occurred once. V usage is TRBV5-4 and J usage is TRBJ2-1; 7 positions agree with TRBD2. Per germline, CDR1 SGHNT and CDR2 YYREEE (reference sequence). The J segment lost 10 bases and the V segment lost 3 bases, leaving 10 bases of the junction unmatched. This CDR3 comprises 14 residues. The CDR3 is CASSSGGSGSEQFF. The DNA of the CDR3 is TGTGCCAGCAGCTCGGGCGGGAGCGGATCCGAGCAGTTCTTC.

The V and J genes are TRBV7-9 and TRBJ2-7; maybe TRBD1 (5 bases). V was cut by 6 bases and J by 0 bases, with 15 bases left in between. Germline V gene lookup returns CDR1 SEHNR and CDR2 FQNEAQ (reference sequence). There are 15 residues in the CDR3. DNA of the CDR3: TGTGCCAGCAGTCCTATCAGACAGAGCTCCTACGAGCAGTACTTC. Residues: CASSPIRQSSYEQYF.

This clone has a single count. As DNA, the CDR3 is TGTGCCAGCAGCTTACTCGGGTTTGCGGGGGCGGGAGATACGCAGTATTTT. It codes for CASSLLGFAGAGDTQYF. The chain links TRBV7-3 to TRBJ2-3; D is possibly TRBD2 (7 bases). CDR1 and CDR2 (germline): SGHTA, FQGTGA. The CDR3 has 17 residues. Trimming pared 2 bases from V and 5 bases from J, leaving 20 bases between.

The chain carries TRBV5-1 and TRBJ2-5; weak D call: TRBD2 (7 bases). Trimming shortened V by 2 bases and J by 4 bases, and 12 bases separated the two germline ends. This CDR3 region has 14 residues. Germline V gene data show CDR1 as SGHRS and CDR2 as YFSETQ. The CDR3 nucleotides read TGCGCCAGCAGCTTATGGGGGGGCAGAGAGACCCAGTACTTC. Translation: CASSLWGGRETQYF.

The CDR3 region has the DNA TGTGCCAGCAGTGACTCGAGTCGCGGGAGCACAGATACGCAGTATTTT. It translates to CASSDSSRGSTDTQYF. The rearrangement uses TRBV6-4 and TRBJ2-3; a possible D gene is TRBD2 (5 bases). Germline assignment: CDR1 MRHNA and CDR2 SNTAGT. Between the trimmed V and J ends, which lost 0 bases and 0 bases, there was a span of 10 bases. CDR3 length equals 16 residues.

The rearrangement links TRBV4-1 to TRBJ2-1, with 10 bases lining up with TRBD1. J gave up 7 bases and V 4 bases, and 7 bases lay outside the gene matches. Germline values: CDR1 MGHRA, CDR2 YSYEKL. The CDR3 is 15 amino acids. DNA of the CDR3: TGCGCCAGCAGCCCCGGGACAGGGGCTTCAAATGAGCAGTTCTTC. Translated: CASSPGTGASNEQFF.

The chain uses TRBV7-6 and TRBJ1-5; TRBD1 aligns across 8 bases. The J segment lost 10 bases and the V segment lost 5 bases, leaving 10 bases of the junction unmatched. CDR1 and CDR2 (germline): SGHVS, FNYEAQ. The length of the CDR3 is 14 residues. The CDR3 spells CASSPRQGIKPQHF. The DNA for the CDR3 is TGTGCCAGCAGCCCCCGACAGGGGATCAAACCCCAGCATTTT. Full variable domain (missing parts from reference TRBV7-6 and TRBJ1-5): GAGVSQSPRYKVTKRGQDVALRCDPISGHVSLYWYRQALGQGPEFLTYFNYEAQQDKSGLPNDRFSAERPEGSISTLTIQRTEQRDSAMYRCASSPRQGIKPQHFGDGTRLSIL.

On this clone itself: At the DNA level, this CDR3 is encoded by other sequences in the same sample as well. The CDR3 nucleotides read TGTGCCAGCAGCGTTGGTCTAGCTCCAGATACGCAGTATTTT. Protein sequence: CASSVGLAPDTQYF. The genes are TRBV9 and TRBJ2-3; D might be TRBD2 (5 bases). This CDR3 has 14 amino acids. V was trimmed by 2 bases and J by 4 bases, leaving 11 bases between them. Germline V CDR1 and CDR2: SGDLS, YYNGEE.